This T cell receptor (beta chain) appears in the sequencing data of a study of cytomegalovirus exposure and HLA in healthy donors. About the research overall: Later, an analysis reported that the roughly 120 validation repertoires had used the same platform as the approximately 720 first-cohort repertoires.

On this clone: Its specificity is unknown.

The study, taken as a whole, reports: Altogether, more than 150 TCR beta chains were recorded as cytomegalovirus-associated.

Germline CDR1 and CDR2: SGHTA and FQGNSA. Between the trimmed V and J ends, which lost 2 bases and 6 bases, there was a span of 12 bases. This CDR3 is 14 amino acids long. The roughly 120-subject validation cohort, separate from the roughly 700-subject first cohort, included the donors. Profiled with immunoSEQ multiplex PCR; TCRdb holds only in-frame clones, not every one. The profile shows roughly 180,000 clones, around nine tenths of them singletons. The source of this sequence is a man in his thirties or forties in good health and CMV-seropositive. Source material: PBMCs. This rearrangement joins TRBV7-2 to TRBJ2-3, with D possibly being TRBD1 or TRBD2 (5 bases each). CDR3: CASSLYGWGDTQYF. In DNA, the CDR3 is TGTGCCAGCAGCTTATATGGGTGGGGGGATACGCAGTATTTT.